The clone carrying this T cell receptor (beta chain) is deemed medium-sized. TCRdb's table, derived via immunoSEQ multiplex PCR, lists solely in-frame clones and lacks some. The profile shows thousands of clones, more than 20% of them singletons. The treatment: randomized to nivolumab then ipilimumab (arm A) or the reverse (arm B). The sample belongs to a study of sequential checkpoint blockade in melanoma. Study-level background: About 90 pretreatment tumor DNA samples were TCRβ immunosequenced. Under 25 patients had matched tumor biopsies before treatment and at week 13 after nivolumab or ipilimumab alone.

V lost 6 bases, J lost 3 bases, and 14 bases lay in between. Germline V gene sequence: CDR1 LNHDA, CDR2 SQIVND (reference sequence). This CDR3 has 14 amino acids. The material was tumor tissue (inferred from file names), obtained from a patient given nivolumab and ipilimumab in sequence. The sequence was collected from a human donor with melanoma. The V gene is TRBV19, the J gene TRBJ2-5; D call uncertain. CDR3 region: CASSPVGKKETQYF. The CDR3 DNA sequence: TGTGCCAGTAGCCCCGTGGGGAAAAAAGAGACCCAGTACTTC.